The rows below give T cell receptor beta chains drawn from one sample of a study of cytomegalovirus exposure and HLA in healthy donors. Some clones are missing from TCRdb's copy, which holds only in-frame ones; the method was immunoSEQ multiplex PCR. The table has about 150,000 clones, 65% to 70% seen once. The sample was PBMCs. The receptors stem from a man between 25 and 39 years old in good health and CMV-seropositive. CDR3s include the opening cysteine and the closing phenylalanine or tryptophan. Each record gives: J gene, V gene, CDR3 protein.

>TRBJ1-4|TRBV5-8
CASGQGRTNEKLFF
>TRBJ1-1|TRBV6-5
CASSTPRGGGTEAFF
>TRBJ1-1|TRBV29-1
CRGDRDRDTEAFF
>TRBJ2-7|TRBV30
CAWSVNSGRDPYEQYF
>TRBJ2-3|TRBV1
CTSSPGHLSDTQYF
>TRBJ2-1|TRBV30
CAWSRESSYNEQFF
>TRBJ2-5|TRBV27
CASNYRGGRGETQYF
>TRBJ1-1|TRBV5-5
CASSLTGKTEAFF
>TRBJ2-1|TRBV15
CATSSYRGNEQFF
>TRBJ2-7|TRBV10-3
CAIRRASGGYEQYF
>TRBJ1-1|TRBV27
CASSFNRGRNTEAFF
>TRBJ2-1|TRBV18
CASSPRDKGSNEQFF
>TRBJ2-7|TRBV6-4
CASSSPRTSYEQYF
>TRBJ2-1|TRBV27
CASSFEEQYNEQFF
>TRBJ2-3|TRBV28
CASSFGGLGLAATDTQYF
>TRBJ1-5|TRBV2
CASSFDRAGQPQHF
>TRBJ2-1|TRBV28
CASSSPGLGIDEQFF
>TRBJ1-3|TRBV19
CATSNSDSSGNTIYF
>.|TRBV30
CAWSGGRFYYEQYF
>TRBJ2-7|TRBV28
CASSFLTGTYEQYF
>TRBJ1-1|TRBV27
CASSLVRWGGQGFRNTEAFF
>TRBJ2-1|TRBV5-1
CASSTGTVSYNEQFF
>TRBJ2-7|TRBV27
CASSRDRTYEQYF
>TRBJ2-7|TRBV4-2
CASSQEPETTREQYF
>TRBJ1-1|TRBV9
CASSVGLQGEAFF
>TRBJ1-2|TRBV4-1
CASSQGQGANYGYTF
>TRBJ2-3|TRBV12-5
CASGLANPRLGSRDTQYF
>TRBJ1-2|TRBV27
CASSLAPEGNGYTF
>TRBJ1-4|TRBV7-2
CASSTMRSEKLFF
>TRBJ2-3|TRBV5-1
CASSPGKDTQYF
>TRBJ2-3|TRBV7-3
CASSFSGRGADTQYF
>TRBJ1-2|TRBV5-5
CASSLDRVDYGYTF
>TRBJ2-7|TRBV5-1
CASSTEGLTYEQYF
>TRBJ1-6|TRBV30
CAWSGSSQSPLHF
>TRBJ2-3|TRBV27
CASGRHRDPSQYF
>TRBJ2-1|TRBV19
CASRRASDGYNEQFF
>TRBJ1-6|TRBV11-3
CASSVQADSPLHF
>TRBJ1-1|TRBV6-5
CASSYNRGMNTEAFF
>TRBJ2-3|TRBV5-1
CASSLDGRAWADTQYF
>TRBJ2-6|TRBV6-6
CASSPQSGANVLTF
>TRBJ1-1|TRBV11-3
CASSFSALNTEAFF
>TRBJ2-1|TRBV28
CASSTDRVYNEQFF
>TRBJ1-5|TRBV27
CASNPTGRNQPQHF
>TRBJ2-7|TRBV28
CASRTTSDEQYF
>TRBJ2-7|TRBV7-2
CASSTDYPYEQYF
>TRBJ2-1|TRBV19
CASRTSAGSSYNEQFF
>TRBJ2-1|TRBV4-2
CASSQGGLAGTGGNEQFF
>TRBJ2-2|TRBV9
CASSVASVFTGELFF
>TRBJ2-5|TRBV7-8
CASSSSLGTGQETQYF